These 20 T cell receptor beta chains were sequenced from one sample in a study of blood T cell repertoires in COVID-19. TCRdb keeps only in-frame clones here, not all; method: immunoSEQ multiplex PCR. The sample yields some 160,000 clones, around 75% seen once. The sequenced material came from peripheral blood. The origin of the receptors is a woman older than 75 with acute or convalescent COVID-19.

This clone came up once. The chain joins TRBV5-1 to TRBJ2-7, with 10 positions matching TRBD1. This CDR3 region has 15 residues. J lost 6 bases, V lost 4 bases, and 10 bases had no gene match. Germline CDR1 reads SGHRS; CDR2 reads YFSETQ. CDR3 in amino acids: CASSGPGQGSGEQYF. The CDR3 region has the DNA TGCGCCAGCAGCGGCCCGGGACAGGGGTCTGGCGAGCAGTACTTC.

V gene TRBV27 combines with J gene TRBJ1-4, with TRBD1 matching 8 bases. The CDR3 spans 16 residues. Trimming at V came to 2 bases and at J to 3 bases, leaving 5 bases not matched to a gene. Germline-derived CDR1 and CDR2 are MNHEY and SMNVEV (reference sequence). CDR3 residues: CASSLLGQGPNEKLFF. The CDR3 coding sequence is TGTGCCAGCAGTTTACTCGGACAGGGACCTAATGAAAAACTGTTTTTT. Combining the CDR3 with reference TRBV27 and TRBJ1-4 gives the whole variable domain EAQVTQNPRYLITVTGKKLTVTCSQNMNHEYMSWYRQDPGLGLRQIYYSMNVEVTDKGDVPEGYKVSRKEKRNFPLILESPSPNQTSLYFCASSLLGQGPNEKLFFGSGTQLSVL.

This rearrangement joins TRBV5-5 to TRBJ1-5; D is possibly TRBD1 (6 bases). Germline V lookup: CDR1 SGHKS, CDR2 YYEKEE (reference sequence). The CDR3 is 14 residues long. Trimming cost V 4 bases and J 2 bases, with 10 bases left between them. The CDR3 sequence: CASSQRTGNQPQHF. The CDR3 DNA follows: TGTGCCAGCAGCCAAAGGACAGGCAATCAGCCCCAGCATTTT.

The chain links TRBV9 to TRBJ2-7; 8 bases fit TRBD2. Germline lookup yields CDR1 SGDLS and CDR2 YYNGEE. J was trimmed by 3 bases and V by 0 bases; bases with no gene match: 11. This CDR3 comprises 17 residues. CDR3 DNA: TGTGCCAGCAGCGTAGTTCTCCGAGCGGGAGTCTGCTACGAGCAGTACTTC. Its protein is CASSVVLRAGVCYEQYF. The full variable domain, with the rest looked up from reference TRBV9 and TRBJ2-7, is DSGVTQTPKHLITATGQRVTLRCSPRSGDLSVYWYQQSLDQGLQFLIQYYNGEERAKGNILERFSAQQFPDLHSELNLSSLELGDSALYFCASSVVLRAGVCYEQYFGPGTRLTVT.

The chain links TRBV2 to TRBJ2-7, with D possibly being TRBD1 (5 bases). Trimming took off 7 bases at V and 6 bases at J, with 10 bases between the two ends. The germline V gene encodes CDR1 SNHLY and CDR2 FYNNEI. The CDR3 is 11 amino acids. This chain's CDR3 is CASTRVGEQYF. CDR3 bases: TGTGCCAGCACCAGGGTGGGCGAGCAGTACTTC.

The CDR3 DNA sequence: TGTGCCAGCAGTACCGCGGCGGGGGGCACAGATACGCAGTATTTT. Translated: CASSTAAGGTDTQYF. V and J are TRBV7-9 and TRBJ2-3, with 7 bases aligning to TRBD2. J gave up 1 base and V 6 bases, and 7 bases lay outside the gene matches. Looked up from germline, CDR1 is SEHNR and CDR2 is FQNEAQ (reference sequence). The CDR3 consists of 15 residues.

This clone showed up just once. The chain's CDR3 is CAWSSSQVQPQHF. Here the CDR3 DNA reads TGTGCCTGGAGCTCCTCACAGGTTCAGCCCCAGCATTTT. The V and J genes are TRBV30 and TRBJ1-5, with TRBD1 as a possible D gene (5 bases). Germline assignment: CDR1 GTSNPN and CDR2 SVGIG (reference sequence). Trimming shortened V by 3 bases and J by 6 bases, and 12 bases separated the two germline ends. The CDR3 is 13 residues long.

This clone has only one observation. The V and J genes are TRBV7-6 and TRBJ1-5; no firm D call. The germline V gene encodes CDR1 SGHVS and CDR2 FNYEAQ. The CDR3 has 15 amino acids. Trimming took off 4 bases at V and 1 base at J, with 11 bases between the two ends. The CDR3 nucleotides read TGTGCCAGCAGCTCCTTAGCGGGGAGCAATCAGCCCCAGCATTTT. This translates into CASSSLAGSNQPQHF.

The CDR3 nucleotides are TGTGCCAGCAGCGTGGCTCACGGGACAGGGGGTGAAAAACTGTTTTTT. Amino acids: CASSVAHGTGGEKLFF. The chain combines TRBV9 with TRBJ1-4, with 11 bases that match TRBD1. The CDR3 covers 16 residues. Trimming took 2 bases from V and 7 from J; bases not matched to a gene: 7. The germline V gene has CDR1 SGDLS and CDR2 YYNGEE. The complete variable domain, with remaining parts taken from reference TRBV9 and TRBJ1-4, reads DSGVTQTPKHLITATGQRVTLRCSPRSGDLSVYWYQQSLDQGLQFLIQYYNGEERAKGNILERFSAQQFPDLHSELNLSSLELGDSALYFCASSVAHGTGGEKLFFGSGTQLSVL.

The CDR3 spells CASSLGGQGEAFF. The CDR3 DNA follows: TGTGCCAGCAGCCTCGGGGGACAGGGTGAAGCTTTCTTT. The rearrangement joins TRBV11-3 to TRBJ1-1, with 9 positions matching TRBD1. After removal of 5 bases from V and 7 bases from J, the junction contained 5 bases not matched to a gene. Germline V gives CDR1 SGHNT, CDR2 YENEEA. The CDR3 sequence is 13 residues long.

CDR3 sequence reads: CASSSATNEKLFF. The CDR3 DNA is TGTGCCAGCAGCTCTGCAACTAATGAAAAACTGTTTTTT. The rearrangement uses TRBV3-1 (or the pseudogene TRBV3-2) and TRBJ1-4, with unresolved D. V lost 5 bases to trimming and J lost 0 bases, with 4 bases between them. In germline, CDR1 is LGHDT, CDR2 YNNKEL (reference sequence). There are 13 residues in the CDR3.

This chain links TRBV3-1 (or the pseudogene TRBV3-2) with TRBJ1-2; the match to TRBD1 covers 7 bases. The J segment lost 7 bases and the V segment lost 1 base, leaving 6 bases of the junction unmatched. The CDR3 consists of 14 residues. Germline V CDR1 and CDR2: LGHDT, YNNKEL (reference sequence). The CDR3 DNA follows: TGTGCCAGCAGCCAAGGACAGGGTATCTCTGGCTACACCTTC. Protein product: CASSQGQGISGYTF.

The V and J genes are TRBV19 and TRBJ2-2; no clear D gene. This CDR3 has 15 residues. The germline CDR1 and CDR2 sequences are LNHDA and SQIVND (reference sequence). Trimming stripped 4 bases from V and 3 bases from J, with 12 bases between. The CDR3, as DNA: TGTGCCAGTAGTAAGTCTTCTCAGTACACCGGGGAGCTGTTTTTT. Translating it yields CASSKSSQYTGELFF.

CDR3 in DNA: TGTGCCAGCAGTGAAGCCCGGGCAGGGGCGGATGGCTACACCTTC. Translation: CASSEARAGADGYTF. The chain recombines TRBV6-1 with TRBJ1-2; D perhaps matches TRBD1 (6 bases). Germline-derived CDR1 and CDR2 are MNHNS and SASEGT. Trimming removed 0 bases from V and 6 bases from J, with 14 bases in between. CDR3 size: 15 residues.

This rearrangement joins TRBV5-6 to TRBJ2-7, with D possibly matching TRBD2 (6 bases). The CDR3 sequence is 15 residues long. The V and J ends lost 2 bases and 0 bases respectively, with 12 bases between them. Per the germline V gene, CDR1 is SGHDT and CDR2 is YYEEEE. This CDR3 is CASSFRGLGSYEQYF. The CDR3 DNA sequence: TGTGCCAGCAGCTTTCGGGGGTTGGGCTCCTACGAGCAGTACTTC. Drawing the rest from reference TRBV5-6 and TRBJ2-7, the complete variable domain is DAGVTQSPTHLIKTRGQQVTLRCSPKSGHDTVSWYQQALGQGPQFIFQYYEEEERQRGNFPDRFSGHQFPNYSSELNVNALLLGDSALYLCASSFRGLGSYEQYFGPGTRLTVT.

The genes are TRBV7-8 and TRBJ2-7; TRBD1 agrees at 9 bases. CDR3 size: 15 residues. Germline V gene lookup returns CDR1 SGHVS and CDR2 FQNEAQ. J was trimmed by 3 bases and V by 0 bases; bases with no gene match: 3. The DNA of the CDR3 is TGTGCCAGCAGCTTAGCACAGGGGGCTTTCTACGAGCAGTACTTC. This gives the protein CASSLAQGAFYEQYF.

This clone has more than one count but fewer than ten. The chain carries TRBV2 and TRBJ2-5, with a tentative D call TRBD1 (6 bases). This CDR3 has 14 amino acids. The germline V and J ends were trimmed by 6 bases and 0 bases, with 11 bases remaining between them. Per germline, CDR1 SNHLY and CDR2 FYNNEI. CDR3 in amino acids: CASRPTGYQETQYF. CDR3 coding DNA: TGTGCCAGCAGGCCAACAGGGTACCAAGAGACCCAGTACTTC.

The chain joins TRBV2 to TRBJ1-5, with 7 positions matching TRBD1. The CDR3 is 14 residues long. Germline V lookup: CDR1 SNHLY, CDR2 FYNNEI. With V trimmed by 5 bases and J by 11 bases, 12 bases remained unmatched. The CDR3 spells CASSPGTADQSQHF. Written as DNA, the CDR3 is TGTGCCAGCAGTCCCGGGACAGCCGACCAGTCCCAGCATTTT.

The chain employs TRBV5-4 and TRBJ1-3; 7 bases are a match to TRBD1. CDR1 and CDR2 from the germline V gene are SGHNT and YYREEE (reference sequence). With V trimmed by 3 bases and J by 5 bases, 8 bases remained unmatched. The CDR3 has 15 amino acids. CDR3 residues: CASSSAGGSRNTIYF. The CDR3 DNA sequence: TGTGCCAGCAGCTCCGCAGGGGGATCAAGAAACACCATATATTTT.

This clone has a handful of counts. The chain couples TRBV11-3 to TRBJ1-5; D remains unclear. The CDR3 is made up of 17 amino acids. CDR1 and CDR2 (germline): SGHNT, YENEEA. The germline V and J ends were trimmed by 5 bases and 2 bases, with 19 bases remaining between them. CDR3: CASSGAERDTGNQPQHF. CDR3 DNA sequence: TGTGCCAGCAGCGGAGCCGAGAGGGATACGGGCAATCAGCCCCAGCATTTT.